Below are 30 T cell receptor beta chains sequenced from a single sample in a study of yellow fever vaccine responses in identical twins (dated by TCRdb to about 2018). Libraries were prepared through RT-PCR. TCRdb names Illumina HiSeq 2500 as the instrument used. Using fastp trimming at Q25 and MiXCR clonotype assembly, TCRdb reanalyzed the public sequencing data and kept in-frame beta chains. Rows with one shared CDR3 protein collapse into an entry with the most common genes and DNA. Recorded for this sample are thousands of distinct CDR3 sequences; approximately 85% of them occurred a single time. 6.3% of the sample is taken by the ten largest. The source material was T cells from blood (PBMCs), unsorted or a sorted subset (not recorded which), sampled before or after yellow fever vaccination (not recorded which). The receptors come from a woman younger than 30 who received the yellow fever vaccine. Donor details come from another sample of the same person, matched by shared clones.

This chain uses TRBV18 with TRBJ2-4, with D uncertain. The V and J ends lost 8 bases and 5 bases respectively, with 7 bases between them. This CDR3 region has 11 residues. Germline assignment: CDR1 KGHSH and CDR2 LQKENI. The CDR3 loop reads CASKSENIQYF. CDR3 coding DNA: TGTGCCAGCAAATCCGAAAACATTCAGTACTTC.

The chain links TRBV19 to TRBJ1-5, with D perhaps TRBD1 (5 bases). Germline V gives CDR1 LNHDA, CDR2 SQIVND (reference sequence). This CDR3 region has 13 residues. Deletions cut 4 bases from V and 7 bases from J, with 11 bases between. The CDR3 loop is CASSKLGEQPQHF. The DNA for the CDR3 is TGTGCCAGTAGTAAATTGGGGGAACAGCCCCAGCATTTT.

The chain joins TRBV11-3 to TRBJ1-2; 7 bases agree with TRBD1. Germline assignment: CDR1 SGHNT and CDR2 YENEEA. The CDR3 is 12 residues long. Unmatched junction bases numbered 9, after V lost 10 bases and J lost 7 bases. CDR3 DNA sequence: TGTGCCAATTGGGCAGGGGGTAGTGGCTACACCTTC. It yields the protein CANWAGGSGYTF.

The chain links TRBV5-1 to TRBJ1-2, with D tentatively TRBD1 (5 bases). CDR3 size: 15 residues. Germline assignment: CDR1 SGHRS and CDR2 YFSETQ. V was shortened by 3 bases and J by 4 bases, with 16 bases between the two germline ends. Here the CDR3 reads CASSSGVDALYGYTF. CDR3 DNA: TGCGCCAGCAGCTCGGGGGTCGATGCGCTCTATGGCTACACCTTC.

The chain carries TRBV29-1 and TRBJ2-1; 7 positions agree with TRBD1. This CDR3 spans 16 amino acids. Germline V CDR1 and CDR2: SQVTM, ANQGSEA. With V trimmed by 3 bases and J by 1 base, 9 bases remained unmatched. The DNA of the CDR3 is TGCAGCGTTGACCCTTGGGACAGCGGATCCTACAATGAGCAGTTCTTC. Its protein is CSVDPWDSGSYNEQFF.

The CDR3: CATSSRQGNNQPQHF. The CDR3 DNA is TGTGCCACCAGCAGCCGCCAGGGTAACAATCAGCCCCAGCATTTT. The rearrangement links TRBV15 to TRBJ1-5; tentative D call: TRBD1 (5 bases). This CDR3 contains 15 residues. Per the germline V gene, CDR1 is LNHNV and CDR2 is YYDKDF (reference sequence). V lost 3 bases, J lost 3 bases, and 12 bases lay in between.

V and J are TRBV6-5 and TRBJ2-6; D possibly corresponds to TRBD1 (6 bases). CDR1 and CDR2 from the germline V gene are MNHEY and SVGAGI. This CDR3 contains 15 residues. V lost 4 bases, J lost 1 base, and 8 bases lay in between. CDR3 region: CASSSQGSGANVLTF. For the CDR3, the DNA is TGTGCCAGCAGTTCACAGGGTTCTGGGGCCAACGTCCTGACTTTC.

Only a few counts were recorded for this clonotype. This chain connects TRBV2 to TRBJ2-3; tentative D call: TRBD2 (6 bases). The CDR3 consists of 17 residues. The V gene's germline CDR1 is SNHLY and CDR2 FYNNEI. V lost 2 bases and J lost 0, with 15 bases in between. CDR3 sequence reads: CASSELIGGRSTDTQYF. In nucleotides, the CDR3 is TGTGCCAGCAGTGAACTTATCGGGGGAAGAAGCACAGATACGCAGTATTTT. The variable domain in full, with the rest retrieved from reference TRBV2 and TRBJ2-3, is EPEVTQTPSHQVTQMGQEVILRCVPISNHLYFYWYRQILGQKVEFLVSFYNNEISEKSEIFDDQFSVERPDGSNFTLKIRSTKLEDSAMYFCASSELIGGRSTDTQYFGPGTRLTVL.

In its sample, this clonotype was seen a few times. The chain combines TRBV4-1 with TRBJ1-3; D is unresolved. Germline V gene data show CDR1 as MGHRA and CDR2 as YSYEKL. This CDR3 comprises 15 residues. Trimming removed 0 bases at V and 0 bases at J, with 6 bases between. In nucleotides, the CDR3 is TGCGCCAGCAGCCAAGACGTTAGCTCTGGAAACACCATATATTTT. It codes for CASSQDVSSGNTIYF.

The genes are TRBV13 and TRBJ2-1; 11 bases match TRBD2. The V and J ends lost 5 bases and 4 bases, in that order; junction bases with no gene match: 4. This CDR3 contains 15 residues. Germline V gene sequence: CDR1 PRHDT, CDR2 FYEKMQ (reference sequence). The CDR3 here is CASSMSSGGYNEQFF. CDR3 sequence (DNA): TGTGCCAGCAGCATGTCTAGCGGGGGGTACAATGAGCAGTTCTTC. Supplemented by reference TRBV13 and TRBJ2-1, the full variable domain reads AAGVIQSPRHLIKEKRETATLKCYPIPRHDTVYWYQQGPGQDPQFLISFYEKMQSDKGSIPDRFSAQQFSDYHSELNMSSLELGDSALYFCASSMSSGGYNEQFFGPGTRLTVL.

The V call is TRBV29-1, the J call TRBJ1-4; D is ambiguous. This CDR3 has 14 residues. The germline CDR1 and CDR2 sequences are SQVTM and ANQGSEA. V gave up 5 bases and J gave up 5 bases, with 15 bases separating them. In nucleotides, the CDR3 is TGCAGCGTTCTTGGGAGGACTGAAAATGAAAAACTGTTTTTT. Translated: CSVLGRTENEKLFF.

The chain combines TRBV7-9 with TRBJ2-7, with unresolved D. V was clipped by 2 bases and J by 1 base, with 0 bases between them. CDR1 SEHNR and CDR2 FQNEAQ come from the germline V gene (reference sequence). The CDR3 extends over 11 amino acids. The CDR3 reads CASSLSYEQYF. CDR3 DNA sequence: TGTGCCAGCAGCTTATCCTACGAGCAGTACTTC.

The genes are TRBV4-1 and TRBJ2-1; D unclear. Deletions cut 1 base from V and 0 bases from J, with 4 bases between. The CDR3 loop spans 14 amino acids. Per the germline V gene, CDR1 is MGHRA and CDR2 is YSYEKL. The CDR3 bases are TGCGCCAGCAGCCAAGGGACCTCCTACAATGAGCAGTTCTTC. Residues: CASSQGTSYNEQFF.

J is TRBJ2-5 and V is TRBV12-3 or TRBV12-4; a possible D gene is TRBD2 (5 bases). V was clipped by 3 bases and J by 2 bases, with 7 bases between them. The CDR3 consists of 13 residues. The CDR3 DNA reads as TGTGCCAGCAGTTTGAGGGAACAAGAGACCCAGTACTTC. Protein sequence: CASSLREQETQYF.

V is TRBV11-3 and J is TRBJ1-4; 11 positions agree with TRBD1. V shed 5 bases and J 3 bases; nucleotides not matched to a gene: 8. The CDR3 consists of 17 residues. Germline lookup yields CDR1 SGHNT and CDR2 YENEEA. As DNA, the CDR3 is TGTGCCAGCAGCGAACCGGACAGGGGGCTAGCTAATGAAAAACTGTTTTTT. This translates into CASSEPDRGLANEKLFF.

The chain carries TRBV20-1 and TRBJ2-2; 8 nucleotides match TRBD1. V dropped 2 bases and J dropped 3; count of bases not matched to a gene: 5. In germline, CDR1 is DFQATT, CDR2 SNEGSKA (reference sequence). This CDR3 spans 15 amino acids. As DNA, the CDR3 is TGCAGTGCTAGAATGACAGGGGATCACACCGGGGAGCTGTTTTTT. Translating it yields CSARMTGDHTGELFF.

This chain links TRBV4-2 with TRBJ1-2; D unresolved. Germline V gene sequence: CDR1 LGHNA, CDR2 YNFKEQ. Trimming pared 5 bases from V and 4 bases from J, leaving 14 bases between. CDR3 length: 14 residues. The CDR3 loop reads CASSAEEDLYGYTF. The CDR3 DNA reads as TGTGCCAGCAGCGCCGAGGAGGACCTCTATGGCTACACCTTC.

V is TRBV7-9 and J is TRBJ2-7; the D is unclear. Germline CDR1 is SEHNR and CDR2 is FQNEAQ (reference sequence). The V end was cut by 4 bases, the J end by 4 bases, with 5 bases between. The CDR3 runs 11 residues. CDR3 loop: CASSSNYEQYF. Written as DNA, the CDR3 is TGTGCCAGCAGCTCCAATTACGAGCAGTACTTC.

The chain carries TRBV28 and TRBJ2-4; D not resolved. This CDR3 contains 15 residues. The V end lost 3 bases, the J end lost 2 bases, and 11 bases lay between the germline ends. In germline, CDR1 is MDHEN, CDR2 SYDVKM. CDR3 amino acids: CASSFYWGTKNIQYF. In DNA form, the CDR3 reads TGTGCCAGCAGTTTTTACTGGGGAACCAAAAACATTCAGTACTTC.

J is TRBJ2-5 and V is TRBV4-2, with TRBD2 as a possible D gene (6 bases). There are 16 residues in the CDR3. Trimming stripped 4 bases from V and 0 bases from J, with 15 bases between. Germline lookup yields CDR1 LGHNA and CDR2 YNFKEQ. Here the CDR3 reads CASSPPTSTYQETQYF. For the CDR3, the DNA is TGTGCCAGCAGCCCCCCGACTAGTACCTACCAAGAGACCCAGTACTTC.

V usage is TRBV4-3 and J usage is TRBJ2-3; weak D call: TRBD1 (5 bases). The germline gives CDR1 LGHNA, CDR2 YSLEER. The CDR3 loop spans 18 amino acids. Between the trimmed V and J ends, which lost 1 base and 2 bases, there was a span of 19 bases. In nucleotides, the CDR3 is TGCGCCAGCAGCCAAGCCCTCAGGGAAGGTAGACTCACAGATACGCAGTATTTT. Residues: CASSQALREGRLTDTQYF.

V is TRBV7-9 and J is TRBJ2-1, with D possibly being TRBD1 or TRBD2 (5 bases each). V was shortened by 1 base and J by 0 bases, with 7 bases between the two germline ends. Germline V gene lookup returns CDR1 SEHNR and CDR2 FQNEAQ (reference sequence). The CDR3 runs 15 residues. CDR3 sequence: CASSLVGGSYNEQFF. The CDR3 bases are TGTGCCAGCAGCTTAGTTGGGGGCTCCTACAATGAGCAGTTCTTC.

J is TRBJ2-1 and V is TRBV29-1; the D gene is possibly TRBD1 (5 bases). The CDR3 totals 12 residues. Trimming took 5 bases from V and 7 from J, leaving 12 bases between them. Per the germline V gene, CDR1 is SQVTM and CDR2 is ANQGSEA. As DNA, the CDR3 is TGCAGCGTTTCAGGGTATGGGAATGAGCAGTTCTTC. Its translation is CSVSGYGNEQFF.

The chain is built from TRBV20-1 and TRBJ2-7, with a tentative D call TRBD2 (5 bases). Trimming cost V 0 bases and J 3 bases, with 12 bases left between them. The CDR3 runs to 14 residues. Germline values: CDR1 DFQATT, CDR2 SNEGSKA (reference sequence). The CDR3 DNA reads TGCAGTGCTAGAGATCGAGCGGATTTCTACGAGCAGTACTTC. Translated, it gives CSARDRADFYEQYF.

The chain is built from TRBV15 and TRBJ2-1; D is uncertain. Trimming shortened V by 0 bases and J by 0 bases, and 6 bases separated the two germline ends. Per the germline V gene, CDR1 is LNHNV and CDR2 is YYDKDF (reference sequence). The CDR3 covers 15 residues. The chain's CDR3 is CATSRDRSSYNEQFF. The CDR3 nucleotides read TGTGCCACCAGCAGAGACCGGAGCTCCTACAATGAGCAGTTCTTC. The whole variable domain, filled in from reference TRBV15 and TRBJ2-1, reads DAMVIQNPRYQVTQFGKPVTLSCSQTLNHNVMYWYQQKSSQAPKLLFHYYDKDFNNEADTPDNFQSRRPNTSFCFLDIRSPGLGDTAMYLCATSRDRSSYNEQFFGPGTRLTVL.

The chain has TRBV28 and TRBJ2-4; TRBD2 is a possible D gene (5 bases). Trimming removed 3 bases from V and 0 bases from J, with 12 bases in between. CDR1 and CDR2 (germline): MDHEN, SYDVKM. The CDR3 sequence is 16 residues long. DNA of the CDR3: TGTGCCAGCAGTTTTATCGGGGAATTAGCCAAAAACATTCAGTACTTC. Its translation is CASSFIGELAKNIQYF.

The CDR3 loop is CASSFMEKETQYF. The CDR3, as DNA: TGTGCCAGCAGTTTTATGGAAAAAGAGACCCAGTACTTC. The chain employs TRBV28 and TRBJ2-5; unclear D gene. V lost 3 bases and J lost 3, with 8 bases in between. The V gene's germline CDR1 is MDHEN and CDR2 SYDVKM. This CDR3 is 13 amino acids long.

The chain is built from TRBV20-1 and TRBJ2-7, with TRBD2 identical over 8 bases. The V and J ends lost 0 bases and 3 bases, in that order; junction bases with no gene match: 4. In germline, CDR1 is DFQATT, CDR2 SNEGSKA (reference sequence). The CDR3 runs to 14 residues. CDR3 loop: CSARDESGGYEQYV. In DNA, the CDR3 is TGCAGTGCTAGAGACGAAAGCGGGGGCTACGAGCAGTACGTC.

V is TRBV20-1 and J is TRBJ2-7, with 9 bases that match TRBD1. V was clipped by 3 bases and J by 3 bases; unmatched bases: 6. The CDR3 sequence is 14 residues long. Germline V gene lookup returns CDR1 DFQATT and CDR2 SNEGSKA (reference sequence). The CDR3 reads CSASSGQGFYEQYF. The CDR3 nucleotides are TGCAGTGCTAGTTCGGGACAGGGTTTCTACGAGCAGTACTTC.

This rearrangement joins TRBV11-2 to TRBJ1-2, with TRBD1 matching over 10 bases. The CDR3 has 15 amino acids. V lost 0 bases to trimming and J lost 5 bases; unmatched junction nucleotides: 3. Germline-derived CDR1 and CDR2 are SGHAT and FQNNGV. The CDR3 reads CASSLDLGQGYGYTF. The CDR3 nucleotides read TGTGCCAGCAGCTTAGATTTGGGACAGGGGTATGGCTACACCTTC.